Sequencing of this T cell receptor beta chain was carried out in a study of blood T cell repertoires in COVID-19 (TCRdb year 2020). About the study as a whole: Samples covering the acute and convalescent phases of COVID-19 were provided by collaborators in the United States, Italy and Spain. The prospective study material was composed of cDNA or gDNA derived from T cells, B-cell-depleted T cells, or PBMCs. Where HLA class I and class II types were available, the types were taken from metadata supplied by the sample provider, not from assay-based typing. The sample metadata nearly always contained a de-identified subject ID, COVID-19 status, age in years and sex. The samples were drawn from two sources: the first 160 participants of the ongoing ImmuneRACE study, and 1,200 or so subjects contributed by 6 global collaborators. The dataset comprised deeply sampled blood TCRbeta repertoires from subjects exposed to, actively infected with, or recovered from COVID-19. The repertoires were made available in a free public database intended to serve as a resource for research on the immune response to SARS-CoV-2. What the research found in general, with its limitations: How much clinical and demographic metadata was included differed by source and by participant, and the metadata was provided uncurated.

To note about this clone: Its antigen target is currently unknown. Base quality data are lacking; no much larger clone is found one base away.

Participants in the prospective study were aged roughly 18 to 89 years, lived in about two dozen United States geographic areas, and enrolled through a virtual design. In the prospective study, participants were assigned to cohorts based on the clinical history participants reported in a screening survey and a study questionnaire. Mobile phlebotomists in the prospective study collected whole blood, serum and a nasopharyngeal or oropharyngeal swab from every participant. Prospective study participants could optionally give additional blood draws and questionnaires over an approximately 2-month period. Before DNA extraction, blood samples from the prospective study were shipped at room temperature or frozen. The immunoSEQ Assay, a bias-controlled multiplex PCR, was used to amplify TCRbeta CDR3 regions from genomic DNA. The original methods were these. Nucleated cell counts per sample were estimated from amplification of reference gene primers within the assay. To quantify the absolute abundance of each unique TCRbeta CDR3 rearrangement, sequence reads were collapsed and filtered. For each sample, productive Simpson clonality was calculated as the square root of Simpson's diversity index over productive rearrangements. Held by TCRdb, this immuneACCESS table contains in-frame sequences only and omits some clones. Under half of the omission traces to an unresolved V gene where checked; the cause of the rest is unknown. V and J calls and clone size are copied from that table; D and trimming were computed from the DNA. The table for this sample lists roughly 260,000 clones; around 90% of them were counted only once. 2.5% to 3% of the sample lies in the top ten.

This TCR was sampled from a woman in her twenties or thirties with acute COVID-19. Sequencing used PBMCs or T cells enriched from blood (not recorded which).

The CDR3 protein is CASSFGYTEAFF. In nucleotide form, the sequence is TGTGCCAGCAGTTTCGGGTACACTGAAGCTTTCTTT. This sequence uses TRBV12-3 or TRBV12-4 and TRBJ1-1, with an unclear D gene assignment. V sheds 3 bases and J sheds 3 bases, leaving 5 bases between their ends. CDR3 length: 12 amino acids, cysteine to phenylalanine. Only the CDR3 region is kept as DNA, spanning 36 bases read in frame from base 1.